Its frequency marks the clone carrying this TCR beta chain as medium-sized. The target antigen is unknown. Multiplex touch-down PCR amplified TRB using TRB-A and TRB-B pools in one tube. TCRdb processed the multiplex PCR reads again and assigns one entry to each CDR3 protein, with no DNA. This sample's clone table lists about 5,000 distinct CDR3 sequences. Each sample's input was 250 ng genomic DNA, 40,000 or so genome equivalents. The data originate from a study of T cell clusters in autoimmune cytopenias. Study as a whole: Per sample, median TRB depth was about 51,000 reads, yielding a median about 2,400 distinct clonotypes. Study results and limitations: TRB repertoire shifts in secondary cytopenia and chronic lymphocytic leukemia mostly reflected lymphoma, not autoimmunity.

Germline CDR1 and CDR2: SEHNR and FQNEAQ (reference sequence). The CDR3 runs to 13 residues. This clonotype originated in a human donor with an autoimmune cytopenia or autoimmune hepatitis (not recorded which). The chain combines TRBV7-9 with TRBJ1-1. Source material: peripheral blood. The chain's CDR3 is CASSSTRTHEAFF.